This TCR beta chain came from a study of blood T cell repertoires in COVID-19. Study background: The origin of the acute and convalescent COVID-19 samples was the United States, Italy and Spain.

Methods used by the authors: Amplification from reference gene primers served as the basis for estimated nucleated cell counts. TCRdb's copy holds only in-frame clones and misses some; the assay was immunoSEQ multiplex PCR. Clonal size and the V and J genes are those of that table, whereas D and trimming came from the DNA. The sample carries approximately 200,000 clones, under 80% recorded once. This CDR3 contains 14 residues. J gave up 4 bases and V 3 bases, and 7 bases lay outside the gene matches. CDR1 is DFQATT and CDR2 is SNEGSKA in the germline V gene (reference sequence). Source material: peripheral blood. The receptor's source is a woman between 45 and 65 years old with acute or convalescent COVID-19. The chain couples TRBV20-1 to TRBJ2-3; 7 nucleotides align to TRBD2. In DNA, the CDR3 is TGCAGTGCTAGTGTGGCGGGAGCACCAGATACGCAGTATTTT. The encoded protein is CSASVAGAPDTQYF.